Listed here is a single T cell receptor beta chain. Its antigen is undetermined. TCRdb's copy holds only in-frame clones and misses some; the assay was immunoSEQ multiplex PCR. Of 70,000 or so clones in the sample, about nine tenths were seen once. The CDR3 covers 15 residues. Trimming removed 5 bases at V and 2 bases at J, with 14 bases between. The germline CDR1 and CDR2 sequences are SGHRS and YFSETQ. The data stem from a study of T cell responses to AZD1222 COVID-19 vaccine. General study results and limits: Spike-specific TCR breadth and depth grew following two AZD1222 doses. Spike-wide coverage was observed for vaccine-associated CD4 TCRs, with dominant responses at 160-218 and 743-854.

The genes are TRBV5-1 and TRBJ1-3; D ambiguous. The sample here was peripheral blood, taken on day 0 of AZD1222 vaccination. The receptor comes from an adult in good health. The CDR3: CASRVNSGTGNTIYF. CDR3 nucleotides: TGCGCCAGCAGAGTTAACAGTGGGACTGGAAACACCATATATTTT.